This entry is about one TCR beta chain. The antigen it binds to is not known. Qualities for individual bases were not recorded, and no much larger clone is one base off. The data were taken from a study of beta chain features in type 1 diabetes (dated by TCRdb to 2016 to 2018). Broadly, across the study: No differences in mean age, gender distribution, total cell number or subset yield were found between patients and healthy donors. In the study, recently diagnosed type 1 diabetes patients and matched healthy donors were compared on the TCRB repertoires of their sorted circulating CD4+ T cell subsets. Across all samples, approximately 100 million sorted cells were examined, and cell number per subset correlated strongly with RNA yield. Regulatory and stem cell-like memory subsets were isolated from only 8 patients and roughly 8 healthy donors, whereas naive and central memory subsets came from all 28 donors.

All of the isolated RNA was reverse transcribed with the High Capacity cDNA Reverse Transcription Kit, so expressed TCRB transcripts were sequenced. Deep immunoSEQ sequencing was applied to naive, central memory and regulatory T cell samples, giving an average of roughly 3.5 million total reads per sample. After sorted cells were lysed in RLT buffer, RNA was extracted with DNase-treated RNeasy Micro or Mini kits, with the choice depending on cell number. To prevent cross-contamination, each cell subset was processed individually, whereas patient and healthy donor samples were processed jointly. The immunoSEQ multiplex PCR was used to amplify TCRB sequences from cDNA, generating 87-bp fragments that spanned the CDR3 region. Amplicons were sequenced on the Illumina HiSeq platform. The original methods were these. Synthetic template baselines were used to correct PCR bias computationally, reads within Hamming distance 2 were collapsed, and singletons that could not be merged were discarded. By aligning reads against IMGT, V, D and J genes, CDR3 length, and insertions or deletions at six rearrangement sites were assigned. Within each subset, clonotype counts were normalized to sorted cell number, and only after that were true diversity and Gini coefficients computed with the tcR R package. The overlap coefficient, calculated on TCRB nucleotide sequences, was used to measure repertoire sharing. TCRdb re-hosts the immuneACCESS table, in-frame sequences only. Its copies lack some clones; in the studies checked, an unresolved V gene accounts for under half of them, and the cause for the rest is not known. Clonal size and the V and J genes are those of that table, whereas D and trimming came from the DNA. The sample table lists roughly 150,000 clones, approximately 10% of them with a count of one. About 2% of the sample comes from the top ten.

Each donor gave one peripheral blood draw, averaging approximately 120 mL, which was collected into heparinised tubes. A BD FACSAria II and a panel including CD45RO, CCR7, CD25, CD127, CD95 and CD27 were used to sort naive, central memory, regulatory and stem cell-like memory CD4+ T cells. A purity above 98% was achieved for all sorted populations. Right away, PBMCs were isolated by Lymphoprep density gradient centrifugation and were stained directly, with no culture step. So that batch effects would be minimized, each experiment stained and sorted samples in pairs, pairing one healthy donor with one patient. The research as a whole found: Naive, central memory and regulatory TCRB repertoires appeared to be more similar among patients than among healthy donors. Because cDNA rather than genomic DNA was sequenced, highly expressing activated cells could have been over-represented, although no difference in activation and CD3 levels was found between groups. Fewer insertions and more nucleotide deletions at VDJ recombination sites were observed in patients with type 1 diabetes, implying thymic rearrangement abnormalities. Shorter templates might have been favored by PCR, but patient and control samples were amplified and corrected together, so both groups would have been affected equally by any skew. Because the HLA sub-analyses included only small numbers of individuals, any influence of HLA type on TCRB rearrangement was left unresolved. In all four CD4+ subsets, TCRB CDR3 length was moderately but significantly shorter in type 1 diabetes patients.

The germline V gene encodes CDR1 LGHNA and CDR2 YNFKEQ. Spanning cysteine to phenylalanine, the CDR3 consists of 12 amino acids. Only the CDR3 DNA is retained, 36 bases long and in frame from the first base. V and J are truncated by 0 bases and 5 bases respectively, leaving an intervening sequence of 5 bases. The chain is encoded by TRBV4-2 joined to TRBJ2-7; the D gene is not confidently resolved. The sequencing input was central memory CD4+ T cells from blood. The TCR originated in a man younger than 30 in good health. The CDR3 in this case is CASSQDSHEQYF. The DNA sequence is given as TGTGCCAGCAGCCAAGATTCACACGAGCAGTACTTC.